This T cell receptor (beta chain) was sequenced in a study of control samples from healthy donors and cancer patients. Trimming took 5 bases from V and 7 from J, leaving 24 bases between them. CDR3 length: 17 amino acids. CDR1 and CDR2 (germline): SEHNR, FQNEAQ (reference sequence). TCRdb keeps only in-frame clones here, not all; method: immunoSEQ multiplex PCR. This sample yields 90,000 to 120,000 clones, of which about 80% are seen a single time; 6% to 8% belongs to the top ten. The chain joins TRBV7-9 to TRBJ2-1, with D perhaps matching TRBD1 (7 bases). The clonotype was recovered from a man between 18 and 35 years old in good health. Sequenced input: blood. The CDR3 protein is CASSPGGLGQSTNEQFF. The CDR3 DNA reads as TGTGCCAGCAGCCCAGGGGGGTTGGGACAGTCTACGAATGAGCAGTTCTTC.